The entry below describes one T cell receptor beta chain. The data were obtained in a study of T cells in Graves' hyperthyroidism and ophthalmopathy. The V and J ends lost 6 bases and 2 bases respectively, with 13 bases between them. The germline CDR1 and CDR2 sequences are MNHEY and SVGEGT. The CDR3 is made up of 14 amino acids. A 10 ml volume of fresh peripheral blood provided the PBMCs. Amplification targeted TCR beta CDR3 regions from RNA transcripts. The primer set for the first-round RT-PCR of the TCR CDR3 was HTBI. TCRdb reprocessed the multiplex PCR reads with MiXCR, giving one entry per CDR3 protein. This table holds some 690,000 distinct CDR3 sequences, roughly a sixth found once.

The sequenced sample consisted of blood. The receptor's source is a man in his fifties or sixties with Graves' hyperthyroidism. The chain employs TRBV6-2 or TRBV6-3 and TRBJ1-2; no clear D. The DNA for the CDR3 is TGTGCCAGCAGCCAAACGGCCCAAAACTATGGCTACACCTTC. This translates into CASSQTAQNYGYTF.